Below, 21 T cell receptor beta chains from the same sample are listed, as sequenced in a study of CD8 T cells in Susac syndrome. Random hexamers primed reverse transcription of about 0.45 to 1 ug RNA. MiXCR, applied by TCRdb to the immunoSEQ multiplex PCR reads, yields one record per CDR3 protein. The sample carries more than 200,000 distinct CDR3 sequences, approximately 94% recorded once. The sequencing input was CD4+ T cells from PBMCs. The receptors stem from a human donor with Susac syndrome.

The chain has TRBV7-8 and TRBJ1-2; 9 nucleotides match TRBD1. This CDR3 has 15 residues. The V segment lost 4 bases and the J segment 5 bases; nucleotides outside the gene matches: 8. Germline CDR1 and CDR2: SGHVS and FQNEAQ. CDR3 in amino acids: CASSYRGRGAYGYTF. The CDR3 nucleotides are TGTGCCAGCAGCTACAGGGGGCGCGGGGCATATGGCTACACCTTC. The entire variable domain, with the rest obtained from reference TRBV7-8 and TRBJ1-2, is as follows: GAGVSQSPRYKVAKRGQDVALRCDPISGHVSLFWYQQALGQGPEFLTYFQNEAQLDKSGLPSDRFFAERPEGSVSTLKIQRTQQEDSAVYLCASSYRGRGAYGYTFGSGTRLTVV.

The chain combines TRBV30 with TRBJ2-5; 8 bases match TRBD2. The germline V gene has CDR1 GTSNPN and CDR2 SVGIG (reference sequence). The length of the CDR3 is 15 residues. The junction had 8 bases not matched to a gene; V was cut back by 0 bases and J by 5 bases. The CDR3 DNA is TGTGCCTGGAGTGTTCTGGGAGCGGGGGTCGAGACCCAGTACTTC. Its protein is CAWSVLGAGVETQYF. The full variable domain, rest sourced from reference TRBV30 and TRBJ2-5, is SQTIHQWPATLVQPVGSPLSLECTVEGTSNPNLYWYRQAAGRGLQLLFYSVGIGQISSEVPQNLSASRPQDRQFILSSKKLLLSDSGFYLCAWSVLGAGVETQYFGPGTRLLVL.

CDR3 sequence reads: CASSPSGTGRLEQYF. The CDR3 bases are TGTGCCAGCAGCCCCTCCGGGACAGGGAGGCTCGAGCAGTACTTC. The chain employs TRBV9 and TRBJ2-7, with 9 bases fitting TRBD1. With V trimmed by 4 bases and J by 6 bases, 11 bases remained unmatched. This CDR3 contains 15 residues. The germline CDR1 and CDR2 sequences are SGDLS and YYNGEE.

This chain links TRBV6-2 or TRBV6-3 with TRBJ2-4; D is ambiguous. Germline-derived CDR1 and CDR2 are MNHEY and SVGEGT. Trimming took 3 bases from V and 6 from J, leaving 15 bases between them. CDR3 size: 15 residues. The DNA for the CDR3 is TGTGCCAGCAGTTATGTCGGAGACGTCTTAAACATTCAGTACTTC. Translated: CASSYVGDVLNIQYF.

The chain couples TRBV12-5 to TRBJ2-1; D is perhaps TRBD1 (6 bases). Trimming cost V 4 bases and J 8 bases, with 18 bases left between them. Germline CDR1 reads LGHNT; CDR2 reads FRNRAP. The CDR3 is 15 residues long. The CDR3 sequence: CASGSPPGGADEQFF. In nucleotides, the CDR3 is TGTGCTAGTGGTTCCCCCCCTGGGGGCGCGGATGAGCAGTTCTTC. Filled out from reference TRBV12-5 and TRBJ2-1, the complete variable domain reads DARVTQTPRHKVTEMGQEVTMRCQPILGHNTVFWYRQTMMQGLELLAYFRNRAPLDDSGMPKDRFSAEMPDATLATLKIQPSEPRDSAVYFCASGSPPGGADEQFFGPGTRLTVL.

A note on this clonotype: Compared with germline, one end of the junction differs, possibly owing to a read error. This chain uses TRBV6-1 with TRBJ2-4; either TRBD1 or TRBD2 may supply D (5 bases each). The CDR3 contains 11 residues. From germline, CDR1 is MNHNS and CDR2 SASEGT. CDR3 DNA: TGTGCCAGCAGTGAAGTGGGGACGGCAGTCTTC. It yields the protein CASSEVGTAVF.

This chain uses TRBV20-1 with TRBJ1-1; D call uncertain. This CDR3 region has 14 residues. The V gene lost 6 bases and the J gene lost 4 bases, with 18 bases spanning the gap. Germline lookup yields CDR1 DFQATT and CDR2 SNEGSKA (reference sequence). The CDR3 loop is CSALVKVGGTEAFF. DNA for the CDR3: TGCAGTGCCCTAGTTAAGGTGGGTGGCACTGAAGCTTTCTTT.

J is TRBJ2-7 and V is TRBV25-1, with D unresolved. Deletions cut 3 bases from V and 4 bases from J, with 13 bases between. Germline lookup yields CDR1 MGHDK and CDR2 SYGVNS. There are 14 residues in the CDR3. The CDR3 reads CASSERDGHYEQYF. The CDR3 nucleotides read TGTGCCAGCAGTGAGCGAGATGGGCATTACGAGCAGTACTTC.

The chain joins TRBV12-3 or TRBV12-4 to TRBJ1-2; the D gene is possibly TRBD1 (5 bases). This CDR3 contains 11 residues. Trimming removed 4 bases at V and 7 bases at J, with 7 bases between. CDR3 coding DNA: TGTGCCAGCAGTTACAGGCTTGGCTACACCTTC. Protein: CASSYRLGYTF.

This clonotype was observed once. DNA of the CDR3: TGTGCCAGCAGTTCGGGGACAGCTACCGGGGAGCTGTTTTTT. It translates to CASSSGTATGELFF. This chain connects TRBV12-3 or TRBV12-4 to TRBJ2-2, with 7 bases aligning to TRBD1. The CDR3 has 14 amino acids. V shed 4 bases, J shed 5 bases, and the junction held 4 bases outside the gene matches.

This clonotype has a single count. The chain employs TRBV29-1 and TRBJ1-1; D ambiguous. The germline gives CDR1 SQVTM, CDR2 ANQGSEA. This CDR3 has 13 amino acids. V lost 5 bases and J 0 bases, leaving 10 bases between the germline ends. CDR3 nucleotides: TGCAGCGTTCTGCAGCTCATGAACACTGAAGCTTTCTTT. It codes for CSVLQLMNTEAFF.

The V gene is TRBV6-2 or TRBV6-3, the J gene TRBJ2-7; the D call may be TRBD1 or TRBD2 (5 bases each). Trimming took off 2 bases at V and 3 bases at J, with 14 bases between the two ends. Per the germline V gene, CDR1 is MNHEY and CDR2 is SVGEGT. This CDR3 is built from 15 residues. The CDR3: CASSYPGTGNYEQYF. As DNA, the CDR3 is TGTGCCAGCAGTTACCCCGGGACCGGAAACTACGAGCAGTACTTC.

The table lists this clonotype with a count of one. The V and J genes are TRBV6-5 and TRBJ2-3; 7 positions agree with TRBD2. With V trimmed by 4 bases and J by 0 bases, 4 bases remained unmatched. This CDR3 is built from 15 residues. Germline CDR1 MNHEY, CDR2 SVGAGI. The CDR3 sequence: CASSSSGASTDTQYF. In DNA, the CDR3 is TGTGCCAGCAGTTCCAGCGGGGCTAGCACAGATACGCAGTATTTT.

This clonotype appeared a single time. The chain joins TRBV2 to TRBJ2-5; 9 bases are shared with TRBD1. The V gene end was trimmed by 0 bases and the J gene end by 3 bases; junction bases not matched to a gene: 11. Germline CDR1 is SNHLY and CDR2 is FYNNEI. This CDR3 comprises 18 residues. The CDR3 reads CASSEASGWGQGKETQYF. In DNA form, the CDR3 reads TGTGCCAGCAGTGAAGCCTCTGGTTGGGGACAGGGTAAAGAGACCCAGTACTTC.

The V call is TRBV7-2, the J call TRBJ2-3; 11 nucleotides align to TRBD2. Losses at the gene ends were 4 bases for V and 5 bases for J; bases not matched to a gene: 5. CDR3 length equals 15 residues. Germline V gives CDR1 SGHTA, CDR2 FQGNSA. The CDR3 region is CASSWDSGGGDTQYF. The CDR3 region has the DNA TGTGCCAGCAGCTGGGATAGCGGGGGGGGAGATACGCAGTATTTT.

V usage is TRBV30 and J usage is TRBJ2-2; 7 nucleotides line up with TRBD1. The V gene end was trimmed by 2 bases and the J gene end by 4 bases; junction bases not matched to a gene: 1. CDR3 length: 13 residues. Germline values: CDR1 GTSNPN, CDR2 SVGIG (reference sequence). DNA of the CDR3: TGTGCCTGGAGTCCAGGGGGCACCGGGGAGCTGTTTTTT. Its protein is CAWSPGGTGELFF.

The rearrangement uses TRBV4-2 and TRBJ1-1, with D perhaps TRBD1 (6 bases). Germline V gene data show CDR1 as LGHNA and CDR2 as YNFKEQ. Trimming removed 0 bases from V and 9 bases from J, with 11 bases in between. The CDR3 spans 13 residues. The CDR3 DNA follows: TGTGCCAGCAGCCAAGACAGGGGATCTAAAGCTTTCTTT. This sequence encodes CASSQDRGSKAFF.

DNA of the CDR3: TGTGCCAGCAGCTTATCTAGCGGGGGGGCCCGTCGGCAAGAGACCCAGTACTTC. The encoded protein is CASSLSSGGARRQETQYF. The chain has TRBV11-3 and TRBJ2-5; 12 bases map to TRBD2. The CDR3 loop spans 18 amino acids. The trim removed 2 bases at V and 2 bases at J, leaving 9 bases unmatched. Germline lookup yields CDR1 SGHNT and CDR2 YENEEA.

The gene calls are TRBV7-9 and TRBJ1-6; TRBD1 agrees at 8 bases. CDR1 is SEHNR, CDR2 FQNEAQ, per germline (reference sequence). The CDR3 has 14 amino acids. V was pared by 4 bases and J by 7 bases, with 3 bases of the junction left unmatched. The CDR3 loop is CASSWTGQNSPLHF. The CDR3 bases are TGTGCCAGCAGCTGGACAGGGCAGAATTCACCCCTCCACTTT.

The CDR3 DNA follows: TGCGCCAGCAGCTTGGACTGGGGCTCGGGTTCACCCCTCCACTTT. It yields the protein CASSLDWGSGSPLHF. The gene calls are TRBV5-1 and TRBJ1-6, with D possibly being TRBD1 (5 bases). There are 15 residues in the CDR3. CDR1 SGHRS and CDR2 YFSETQ come from the germline V gene. Trimming cost V 0 bases and J 9 bases, with 13 bases left between them.

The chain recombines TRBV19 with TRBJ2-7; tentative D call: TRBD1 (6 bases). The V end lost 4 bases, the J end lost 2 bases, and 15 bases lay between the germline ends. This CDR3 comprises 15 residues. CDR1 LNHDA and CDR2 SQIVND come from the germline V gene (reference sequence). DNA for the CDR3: TGTGCCAGTAGTACCTGGACAGCGCTAACCTACGAGCAGTACTTC. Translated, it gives CASSTWTALTYEQYF.